One and the same sample provided the 15 T cell receptor beta chains below, sequenced in a study of blood T cell repertoires in COVID-19. Only in-frame clones appear in the TCRdb table, and some are missing; sequencing was by immunoSEQ multiplex PCR. The top ten clones hold around 3% of a sample with around 250,000 clones, roughly 85% of them seen once. Sequenced sample: peripheral blood. These receptors were collected from a woman aged 25 to 39 with active or convalescent COVID-19.

This sequence joins TRBV18 and TRBJ2-1; D remains unclear. The ends were cut back, 6 bases at V and 15 bases at J, with 33 bases in the middle. This CDR3 contains 17 residues. The germline V gene encodes CDR1 KGHSH and CDR2 LQKENI. For the CDR3, the DNA is TGTGCCAGCTCGCAAACCTTCGAACCAAAATGGCAGATAAGAGGGTTCTTC. Translation: CASSQTFEPKWQIRGFF.

V and J are TRBV2 and TRBJ2-2, with D unclear. CDR3 size: 14 residues. V was shortened by 8 bases and J by 4 bases, with 14 bases between the two germline ends. Germline V gives CDR1 SNHLY, CDR2 FYNNEI. The CDR3 sequence is CASRSLRSTGELFF. The CDR3 DNA follows: TGTGCCAGCCGGTCCCTTCGATCCACCGGGGAGCTGTTTTTT.

The V and J genes are TRBV29-1 and TRBJ1-2, with D unresolved. The CDR3 has 18 residues. Germline V CDR1 and CDR2: SQVTM, ANQGSEA. V lost 7 bases, J lost 1 base, and 28 bases lay in between. The CDR3, as DNA: TGCAGCGCCCCGACTGGAGGACTTGACCTACTACTTAACTATGGCTACACCTTC. This encodes CSAPTGGLDLLLNYGYTF. The whole variable domain, remainder taken from reference TRBV29-1 and TRBJ1-2, is SAVISQKPSRDICQRGTSLTIQCQVDSQVTMMFWYRQQPGQSLTLIATANQGSEATYESGFVIDKFPISRPNLTFSTLTVSNMSPEDSSIYLCSAPTGGLDLLLNYGYTFGSGTRLTVV.

This clone turned up a few times. V usage is TRBV7-9 and J usage is TRBJ1-6; 8 bases align to TRBD1. Losses at the gene ends were 1 base for V and 6 bases for J; bases not matched to a gene: 5. CDR1 is SEHNR, CDR2 FQNEAQ, per germline (reference sequence). The CDR3 covers 16 residues. CDR3 DNA sequence: TGTGCCAGCAGCTTAGGGACAGGGATCGGTAATTCACCCCTCCACTTT. It codes for CASSLGTGIGNSPLHF.

The chain carries TRBV12-3 or TRBV12-4 and TRBJ1-2; no clear D. The CDR3 is 12 amino acids. The germline V and J ends were trimmed by 1 base and 7 bases, with 7 bases remaining between them. This CDR3 is CASSLDEVGYTF. In DNA, the CDR3 is TGTGCCAGCAGTTTAGACGAGGTTGGCTACACCTTC.

This clone has only one observation. The chain couples TRBV30 to TRBJ1-1; TRBD1 matches at 10 bases. Unmatched junction bases numbered 8, after V lost 5 bases and J lost 2 bases. CDR1 GTSNPN and CDR2 SVGIG come from the germline V gene (reference sequence). The CDR3 extends over 15 amino acids. The CDR3 spells CAWGTGTGVNTEAFF. The CDR3 nucleotides are TGTGCCTGGGGAACCGGGACAGGGGTAAACACTGAAGCTTTCTTT.

V gene TRBV5-1 combines with J gene TRBJ2-5; tentative D call: TRBD2 (5 bases). The CDR3 sequence is 15 residues long. V lost 5 bases and J 1 base, leaving 15 bases between the germline ends. Germline loops: CDR1 SGHRS, CDR2 YFSETQ. CDR3 nucleotides: TGCGCCAGCAGGGACGCGGGTGGGATCCAAGAGACCCAGTACTTC. This translates into CASRDAGGIQETQYF.

V is TRBV27 and J is TRBJ2-2, with 10 bases identical to TRBD2. The CDR3 has 18 amino acids. CDR1 is MNHEY and CDR2 is SMNVEV in the germline V gene (reference sequence). V was pared by 4 bases and J by 1 base, with 9 bases of the junction left unmatched. CDR3 sequence (DNA): TGTGCCAGCAGTTCCCTTATAGCGGGGGGCGTGAACACCGGGGAGCTGTTTTTT. It yields the protein CASSSLIAGGVNTGELFF.

CDR3 region: CASSSGDSNTQYF. CDR3 sequence (DNA): TGTGCCAGTAGTAGCGGCGACTCAAATACGCAGTATTTT. The V call is TRBV19, the J call TRBJ2-3; D is undetermined. Germline V gene lookup returns CDR1 LNHDA and CDR2 SQIVND (reference sequence). The ends were cut back, 4 bases at V and 7 bases at J, with 12 bases in the middle. The CDR3 spans 13 residues.

This chain joins TRBV5-6 and TRBJ2-1; D gene ambiguous. Germline V CDR1 and CDR2: SGHDT, YYEEEE. V was shortened by 0 bases and J by 12 bases, with 10 bases between the two germline ends. This CDR3 is built from 12 residues. CDR3 nucleotide sequence: TGTGCCAGCAGCTTGGCGGAGCAGATGCAGTTCTTC. Its protein is CASSLAEQMQFF.

The chain is built from TRBV10-3 and TRBJ1-2, with D unclear. This CDR3 is built from 15 residues. CDR1 ENHRY and CDR2 SYGVKD come from the germline V gene. The V end was cut by 4 bases, the J end by 4 bases, with 16 bases between. The CDR3 DNA follows: TGTGCCATCAGTGCGAACAGCCCTACCCCCTATGGCTACACCTTC. It is translated as CAISANSPTPYGYTF.

The V call is TRBV6-2 or TRBV6-3, the J call TRBJ2-3; TRBD2 matches at 14 bases. Germline-derived CDR1 and CDR2 are MNHEY and SVGEGT. V lost 2 bases, J lost 7 bases, and 14 bases stayed unmatched. This CDR3 has 19 amino acids. Here the CDR3 DNA reads TGTGCCAGCAGTTACCCCGGGACTAGCGGGGGCGCCATATTTAATACGCAGTATTTT. This encodes CASSYPGTSGGAIFNTQYF.

The rearrangement uses TRBV30 and TRBJ1-5, with TRBD1 as a possible D gene (5 bases). Germline assignment: CDR1 GTSNPN and CDR2 SVGIG (reference sequence). Between the trimmed V and J ends, which lost 4 bases and 7 bases, there was a span of 8 bases. This CDR3 is 11 amino acids long. The CDR3 nucleotides are TGTGCCTGGACCCGGGGGCAGCCCCAGCATTTT. This codes for CAWTRGQPQHF. Full variable domain (missing parts from reference TRBV30 and TRBJ1-5): SQTIHQWPATLVQPVGSPLSLECTVEGTSNPNLYWYRQAAGRGLQLLFYSVGIGQISSEVPQNLSASRPQDRQFILSSKKLLLSDSGFYLCAWTRGQPQHFGDGTRLSIL.

The rearrangement links TRBV6-2 or TRBV6-3 to TRBJ2-7, with 9 bases aligning to TRBD2. V dropped 2 bases and J dropped 4; count of bases not matched to a gene: 3. Germline CDR1 is MNHEY and CDR2 is SVGEGT. This CDR3 has 14 amino acids. The CDR3 here is CASSYGTSSYEQYF. CDR3 in DNA: TGTGCCAGCAGTTACGGGACTAGCTCTTACGAGCAGTACTTC.

The J gene is TRBJ2-2, the V gene TRBV19; D ambiguous. Germline-derived CDR1 and CDR2 are LNHDA and SQIVND (reference sequence). This CDR3 has 15 amino acids. V gave up 1 base and J gave up 4 bases, with 10 bases separating them. The CDR3 nucleotides are TGTGCCAGTAGTATAGCGGCAGGTTCCACCGGGGAGCTGTTTTTT. Translation gives CASSIAAGSTGELFF.